A selection of T cell receptor beta chains follows, all from one sample in a study of CD8+ T cells in alopecia areata. Data came from immunoSEQ multiplex PCR; TCRdb stores just in-frame clones and leaves some out. The sample includes hundreds of thousands of clones, around 62% of them seen just once. This specimen consisted of CD4+ T cells sorted from blood, obtained at week 0. Every receptor here comes from a human donor with alopecia areata. Each CDR3 is given with its conserved first and last residue. D genes are given only for firm matches. Rows give clone size only sometimes, using once, few, many, or a class for an expanded clone.

j_gene	d_gene	v_gene	abundance	CDR3nt	CDR3aa
TRBJ2-1	-	TRBV30	-	TGTGCCTGGACTGGGTCCTACAATGAGCAGTTCTTC	CAWTGSYNEQFF
TRBJ2-6	-	TRBV2	-	TGTGCCTCAGGTCTTTCTGGGGCCAACGTCCTGACTTTC	CASGLSGANVLTF
TRBJ2-1	-	TRBV9	-	TGTGCCAGCAGCGTTAGGGGGGGACCCTACAATGAGCAGTTCTTC	CASSVRGGPYNEQFF
TRBJ2-1	TRBD2	TRBV7-9	many	TGTGCCAGCAGCTTAGCCCTAGCGGGAGGCCAGACCAATGAGCAGTTCTTC	CASSLALAGGQTNEQFF
TRBJ2-1	TRBD2	TRBV2	-	TGTGCCAGCCAGACTAGCGGGACTTTCTACAATGAGCAGTTCTTC	CASQTSGTFYNEQFF
TRBJ2-5	-	TRBV27	-	TGTGCCACCTACGGAACAGGGTGGTACCAAGAGACCCAGTACTTC	CATYGTGWYQETQYF
TRBJ2-3	TRBD2	TRBV30	-	TGTGCCTGGAGTGTACGATCTAGCGGGCCCTTTGATACGCAGTATTTT	CAWSVRSSGPFDTQYF
TRBJ2-1	-	TRBV11-2	-	TGTGCCAGCAGTTCAATCCTCGTTCGCTCCTACAATGAGCAGTTCTTC	CASSSILVRSYNEQFF
TRBJ2-7	-	TRBV7-3	-	TGTGCCAGCAGCCCCCTGGGGGGCCAGGGCGAGCAGTACTTC	CASSPLGGQGEQYF
TRBJ1-1	-	TRBV29-1	-	TGCAGCGTTGAAGGGGCCCAGGGCCTGGGCACTGAAGCTTTCTTT	CSVEGAQGLGTEAFF
TRBJ2-7	TRBD2	TRBV2	once	TGTGCCAGCAGAAAGGGACTAGATTTCAACGAGCAGTACTTC	CASRKGLDFNEQYF
TRBJ1-2	-	TRBV6-5	-	TGTGCCAGCAGTTACGCAGAATCCTATGGCTACACCTTC	CASSYAESYGYTF
TRBJ1-5	-	TRBV2	few	TGTGCCAGCAGTGTGGCCCCGAGCCCCAATCAGCCCCAGCATTTT	CASSVAPSPNQPQHF
TRBJ2-1	TRBD1	TRBV6-1	many	TGTGCCAGCAGTGGCCGCCGGGACAGGGTTAATGAGCAGTTCTTC	CASSGRRDRVNEQFF
TRBJ2-5	-	TRBV7-9	once	TGTGCCAGCAGCTTAGTTCAGGACAGACAAGAGACCCAGTACTTC	CASSLVQDRQETQYF
TRBJ2-1	TRBD2	TRBV7-9	-	TGTGCCAGCAGCCCGCTGGGGCCACTAGCGGGAGTTCAGGATGAGCAGTTCTTC	CASSPLGPLAGVQDEQFF
TRBJ2-7	-	TRBV5-6	-	TGTGCCAGCAGCTTTGGTTTAGCCGTCACAGCCCTCTACGAGCAGTACTTC	CASSFGLAVTALYEQYF
TRBJ2-3	TRBD1	TRBV4-1	-	TGCGCCAGCAGCCGAGGACAGGGCCCAGATACGCAGTATTTT	CASSRGQGPDTQYF
TRBJ1-2	-	TRBV18	-	TGTGCCAGCTCGGAGGACGTGAGCTATGGCTACACCTTC	CASSEDVSYGYTF
TRBJ2-5	-	TRBV18	-	TGTGCCAGCTCACCACCGCAGGGTTTGGAGACCCAGTACTTC	CASSPPQGLETQYF
TRBJ2-3	-	TRBV30	-	TGTGCCTGGAGCCGTACGAGCAGCACAGATACGCAGTATTTT	CAWSRTSSTDTQYF
TRBJ1-1	-	TRBV5-1	-	TGCGCCAGCAGGGGGCAGGGCACTGAAGCTTTCTTT	CASRGQGTEAFF